Listed below are T cell receptor beta chains from one sample, sequenced in a study of OX40 agonist ivuxolimab in advanced cancers. Data came from immunoSEQ multiplex PCR; TCRdb stores just in-frame clones and leaves some out. The sample has about 60,000 clones, under 85% seen once. Sequences were derived from CD4+ or CD8+ T cells sorted from blood, sampled in a trial of the OX40 agonist ivuxolimab. The receptors come from an adult with an advanced solid tumor such as melanoma, head and neck, liver or kidney cancer. CDR3s include the opening cysteine and the closing phenylalanine or tryptophan. The D gene is left open where the match is weak. Part of the rows lack a size; the others show once, few, many or a class for expanded clones.

j_gene: TRBJ2-7
d_gene: TRBD2
abundance: once
v_gene: TRBV4-2
len: 15
CDR3nt: TGTGCCAGCAGCCACCGGACTAGCGGGAGCTACGAGCAGTACTTC
CDR3aa: CASSHRTSGSYEQYF

j_gene: TRBJ2-7
d_gene: TRBD1
abundance: .
v_gene: TRBV7-2
len: 15
CDR3nt: TGTGCCAGCAGCCCCTGGGGACAGGGGGCGGGCGAGCAGTACTTC
CDR3aa: CASSPWGQGAGEQYF

j_gene: TRBJ2-7
d_gene: .
abundance: .
v_gene: TRBV11-2
len: 12
CDR3nt: TGTGCCAGCAGCTTCGGCCGGCGGGAGCAGTACTTC
CDR3aa: CASSFGRREQYF

j_gene: TRBJ2-3
d_gene: .
abundance: .
v_gene: TRBV7-2
len: 16
CDR3nt: TGTGCCAGCAGCTCGGGGACTGGACCAAGCGTAGATACGCAGTATTTT
CDR3aa: CASSSGTGPSVDTQYF

j_gene: TRBJ2-7
d_gene: TRBD1
abundance: .
v_gene: TRBV6-5
len: 13
CDR3nt: TGTGCCAGCACCTGGGACAGCAACTACGAGCAGTACTTC
CDR3aa: CASTWDSNYEQYF

j_gene: TRBJ2-7
d_gene: .
abundance: .
v_gene: TRBV6-1
len: 13
CDR3nt: TGTGCCAGCAGCCTACAGGTACCCTACGAGCAGTACTTC
CDR3aa: CASSLQVPYEQYF

j_gene: TRBJ2-7
d_gene: .
abundance: .
v_gene: TRBV6-1
len: 12
CDR3nt: TGTGCCAGCAGTCCACTGGGGGACGAGCAGTACTTC
CDR3aa: CASSPLGDEQYF

j_gene: TRBJ2-4
d_gene: TRBD1
abundance: .
v_gene: TRBV5-6
len: 14
CDR3nt: TGTGCCAGCAGCTTGGTAGGGACAGGGGGAATTCAGTACTTC
CDR3aa: CASSLVGTGGIQYF

j_gene: TRBJ2-4
d_gene: .
abundance: few
v_gene: TRBV2
len: 12
CDR3nt: TGTGCCAGCAGTGAAGCTCGGAACATTCAGTACTTC
CDR3aa: CASSEARNIQYF

j_gene: TRBJ1-2
d_gene: TRBD1
abundance: once
v_gene: TRBV7-9
len: 14
CDR3nt: TGTGCCAGCAGCTTAGGCCAGGGGGTCGGTGGCTACACCTTC
CDR3aa: CASSLGQGVGGYTF

j_gene: TRBJ2-5
d_gene: .
abundance: .
v_gene: TRBV28
len: 15
CDR3nt: TGTGCCAGCAGTTTAGGGGCTGGACAGCAAGAGACCCAGTACTTC
CDR3aa: CASSLGAGQQETQYF

j_gene: TRBJ2-7
d_gene: TRBD2
abundance: once
v_gene: TRBV25-1
len: 15
CDR3nt: TGTGCCAGCAGAGGACTAGCGGGATCAAATTACGAGCAGTACTTC
CDR3aa: CASRGLAGSNYEQYF

j_gene: TRBJ2-1
d_gene: .
abundance: .
v_gene: TRBV7-2
len: 10
CDR3nt: TGTGCCAGCAGCTTTCTAGACGCGTTCTTC
CDR3aa: CASSFLDAFF

j_gene: TRBJ2-7
d_gene: .
abundance: .
v_gene: TRBV25-1
len: 13
CDR3nt: TGTGCCAGCTCCCCCCCCGGGGTCTACGAGCAGTACTTC
CDR3aa: CASSPPGVYEQYF

j_gene: TRBJ2-5
d_gene: .
abundance: .
v_gene: TRBV6-1
len: 13
CDR3nt: TGTGCCATCCTACCTTGGGTAAGGGAGACCCAGTACTTC
CDR3aa: CAILPWVRETQYF

j_gene: TRBJ2-3
d_gene: TRBD2
abundance: .
v_gene: TRBV14
len: 18
CDR3nt: TGTGCCAGCAGCTACCTAGCGGGAGGGTCCGGGAGCACAGATACGCAGTATTTT
CDR3aa: CASSYLAGGSGSTDTQYF

j_gene: TRBJ2-4
d_gene: TRBD2
abundance: .
v_gene: TRBV28
len: 15
CDR3nt: TGTGCCAGCAGTTTTGGGGCCGGGAGGGCCGGGGTAGTGTACTTC
CDR3aa: CASSFGAGRAGVVYF

j_gene: TRBJ1-1
d_gene: TRBD1
abundance: .
v_gene: TRBV19
len: 15
CDR3nt: TGTGCCAGTAGTATAGACAGGGGGATGAACACTGAAGCTTTCTTT
CDR3aa: CASSIDRGMNTEAFF

j_gene: TRBJ2-1
d_gene: .
abundance: .
v_gene: TRBV29-1
len: 13
CDR3nt: TGCAGTATCGCGGGCGGTTGGGGCAATGAGCAGTTCTTC
CDR3aa: CSIAGGWGNEQFF

j_gene: TRBJ1-2
d_gene: TRBD1
abundance: .
v_gene: TRBV18
len: 14
CDR3nt: TGTGCCAGCTCACCATCCGGACAGGCGGATGGCTACACCTTC
CDR3aa: CASSPSGQADGYTF

j_gene: TRBJ2-3
d_gene: TRBD2
abundance: .
v_gene: TRBV5-8
len: 16
CDR3nt: TGTGCCAGCAGCTTGCTCGCGGGAGGGGGCACAGATACGCAGTATTTT
CDR3aa: CASSLLAGGGTDTQYF

j_gene: TRBJ1-5
d_gene: TRBD1
abundance: .
v_gene: TRBV11-3
len: 15
CDR3nt: TGTGCCAGCAGCTTAGACGGACAGGGGAATCAGCCCCAGCATTTT
CDR3aa: CASSLDGQGNQPQHF

j_gene: TRBJ2-1
d_gene: TRBD2
abundance: .
v_gene: TRBV18
len: 15
CDR3nt: TGTGCCAGCACCCTAGCGGGAGGGATCTACAATGAGCAGTTCTTC
CDR3aa: CASTLAGGIYNEQFF

j_gene: TRBJ1-5
d_gene: .
abundance: .
v_gene: TRBV2
len: 15
CDR3nt: TGTGCCAGCAGTCCCCGGGCCAGGAGCAATCAGCCCCAGCATTTT
CDR3aa: CASSPRARSNQPQHF

j_gene: TRBJ2-5
d_gene: TRBD1
abundance: .
v_gene: TRBV19
len: 16
CDR3nt: TGTGCCAGTAGTCCTAGGACAGGGGGCGGATTCGAGACCCAGTACTTC
CDR3aa: CASSPRTGGGFETQYF

j_gene: TRBJ2-7
d_gene: TRBD2
abundance: .
v_gene: TRBV13
len: 17
CDR3nt: TGTGCCAGCAGCTTAGGACTAGCGGAAAATATCAACTACGAGCAGTACTTC
CDR3aa: CASSLGLAENINYEQYF

j_gene: TRBJ2-2
d_gene: .
abundance: once
v_gene: TRBV28
len: 11
CDR3nt: TGTGCCAGCAGTTACGATGTGGAGCTGTTTTTT
CDR3aa: CASSYDVELFF

j_gene: TRBJ2-2
d_gene: TRBD1
abundance: .
v_gene: TRBV7-2
len: 16
CDR3nt: TGTGCCAGCAGCCCCGGGACAGTAGGAATAACCGGGGAGCTGTTTTTT
CDR3aa: CASSPGTVGITGELFF

j_gene: TRBJ2-3
d_gene: .
abundance: once
v_gene: TRBV15
len: 14
CDR3nt: TGTGCCACCAGCAGGGCTAGAGGGGTAGATACGCAGTATTTT
CDR3aa: CATSRARGVDTQYF

j_gene: TRBJ2-4
d_gene: .
abundance: .
v_gene: TRBV23-1
len: 18
CDR3nt: TGCGCCAGCAGTCAATCCGGGCCAGGGGTAACAGCCAAAAACATTCAGTACTTC
CDR3aa: CASSQSGPGVTAKNIQYF

j_gene: TRBJ2-1
d_gene: TRBD2
abundance: .
v_gene: TRBV30
len: 15
CDR3nt: TGTGCCTGGAGTTGGAGGCTAGCGGGAGAGGAAGAGCAGTTCTTC
CDR3aa: CAWSWRLAGEEEQFF

j_gene: TRBJ1-1
d_gene: .
abundance: .
v_gene: TRBV2
len: 13
CDR3nt: TGTGCCAGCAGTGCAGAGGGTATCACTGAAGCTTTCTTT
CDR3aa: CASSAEGITEAFF

j_gene: TRBJ2-7
d_gene: TRBD1
abundance: .
v_gene: TRBV6-5
len: 15
CDR3nt: TGTGCCAGCAGTCACAGACAGGGGTTAGGCTACGAGCAGTACTTC
CDR3aa: CASSHRQGLGYEQYF

j_gene: TRBJ2-7
d_gene: .
abundance: .
v_gene: TRBV6-5
len: 12
CDR3nt: TGTGCCAGCAGCAGGGGGGGTGGCGAGCAGTACTTC
CDR3aa: CASSRGGGEQYF

j_gene: TRBJ1-5
d_gene: .
abundance: once
v_gene: TRBV6-5
len: 13
CDR3nt: TGTGCCAGCAGCCCCGAATATTTTCAGCCCCAGCATTTT
CDR3aa: CASSPEYFQPQHF

j_gene: TRBJ2-1
d_gene: TRBD2
abundance: .
v_gene: TRBV6-6
len: 16
CDR3nt: TGTGCCAGCAGTCTTGCTTCTAGCGGGATGGGGAATGAGCAGTTCTTC
CDR3aa: CASSLASSGMGNEQFF

j_gene: TRBJ1-4
d_gene: .
abundance: .
v_gene: TRBV7-2
len: 16
CDR3nt: TGTGCCAGCAGCTTGTGGAAGGGGAAAGGTGGTGAAAAACTGTTTTTT
CDR3aa: CASSLWKGKGGEKLFF

j_gene: TRBJ2-7
d_gene: TRBD2
abundance: .
v_gene: TRBV7-2
len: 16
CDR3nt: TGTGCCAGCAGCGTGATTGGAGCGGCGGGAGCCTACGAGCAGTACTTC
CDR3aa: CASSVIGAAGAYEQYF

j_gene: TRBJ1-2
d_gene: .
abundance: .
v_gene: TRBV7-8
len: 13
CDR3nt: TGTGCCAGCAGCGGCACGACAGGCTATGGCTACACCTTC
CDR3aa: CASSGTTGYGYTF

j_gene: TRBJ1-5
d_gene: .
abundance: .
v_gene: TRBV12-5
len: 16
CDR3nt: TGTGCTAGTGGTTTGGGGCAGGGTATCGGATATCAGCCCCAGCATTTT
CDR3aa: CASGLGQGIGYQPQHF

j_gene: TRBJ2-2
d_gene: .
abundance: .
v_gene: TRBV5-4
len: 14
CDR3nt: TGTGCCAGCAGTCTCGGGACGAACACCGGGGAGCTGTTTTTT
CDR3aa: CASSLGTNTGELFF

j_gene: TRBJ2-6
d_gene: TRBD2
abundance: .
v_gene: TRBV10-3
len: 18
CDR3nt: TGTGCCATCAGTGCGACTAGCGGGGGTGAAACTGGGGCCAACGTCCTGACTTTC
CDR3aa: CAISATSGGETGANVLTF

j_gene: TRBJ1-4
d_gene: TRBD1
abundance: once
v_gene: TRBV5-5
len: 14
CDR3nt: TGTGCCAGCAGCCGACAGGGCGAGGGTGAAAAACTGTTTTTT
CDR3aa: CASSRQGEGEKLFF

j_gene: TRBJ2-7
d_gene: .
abundance: .
v_gene: TRBV28
len: 13
CDR3nt: TGTGCCAGCAGTCTGACAGGCGTCCACGAGCAGTACTTC
CDR3aa: CASSLTGVHEQYF

j_gene: TRBJ2-7
d_gene: .
abundance: .
v_gene: TRBV29-1
len: 12
CDR3nt: TGCAGCGCCGAGGGGGGGCTCTACGAGCAGTACTTC
CDR3aa: CSAEGGLYEQYF